This T cell receptor (beta chain) is drawn from a study of T-cell reconstitution after alpha-beta-depleted transplantation in children (dated by TCRdb to about 2016). Regarding the complete study: Using TCR repertoire profiling, the study quantitatively followed how T-cell immune reconstitution unfolded in children after TCRalphabeta/CD19-depleted allogeneic hematopoietic cell transplantation.

CDR1 SQVTM and CDR2 ANQGSEA are derived from the germline V gene. Trimming leaves V shorter by 6 bases and J shorter by 7 bases, with the junction holding 4 bases beyond the gene matches. Including cysteine and phenylalanine, the CDR3 has 12 amino acids. The CDR3 DNA has 36 bases and is translated from base 1. This clonotype was counted only a few times. It lacks a known antigen. Per-base quality was not reported, and no clone a single base away is much larger than it. Library creation used PCR. Sequencing relied on an Illumina HiSeq 2500. TCR libraries were prepared with molecular barcoding, using unique molecular identifiers to normalize TCRbeta repertoire quantification. The public reads were quality trimmed at Q25 with fastp and then assembled into clones with MiXCR by TCRdb, keeping productive beta chains. Rows with a matching CDR3 protein are joined into one entry that keeps the most common DNA and genes. The sample contains nearly 400,000 distinct CDR3 sequences, around 20% of them found a single time. In total, the top ten clones hold around 4% of the sample.

Here the chain combines TRBV29-1 and TRBJ2-5, with 11 central nucleotides matching TRBD2. The TCR comes from a human donor who donated a stem cell graft to a child with acute myeloid leukemia. Here the sequenced sample was PBMCs from the stem cell graft donor, taken from the stem cell graft. The CDR3 reads CSVGTSGGTQYF. The bases read TGCAGCGTCGGGACTAGCGGCGGGACCCAGTACTTC.